These T cell receptor beta chains were read from a single sample in a study of T-cell reconstitution after alpha-beta-depleted transplantation in children. Each CDR3 protein gets one entry after TCRdb re-called the PCR reads with MiXCR. The repertoire holds around 480,000 distinct CDR3 sequences, approximately 29% seen once, with approximately 2.3% in the top ten. The source material was PBMCs from the stem cell graft donor, sampled from the stem cell graft. The receptors here all came from a human donor who donated a stem cell graft to a child with aplastic anemia. CDR3s include the opening cysteine and the closing phenylalanine or tryptophan. Fields, in order: D gene, CDR3 length, clone size, J gene, V gene, CDR3 protein, CDR3 DNA. A D gene is named only where the DNA matches it firmly. Not all rows give a size; the values are once, few, many and, for expanded clones, a class.

d_call: NA; cdr3_length: 13; clone_size: few; j_call: TRBJ1-5; v_call: TRBV20-1; cdr3_aa: CSASRQGNQPQHF; cdr3_nt: TGCAGTGCTAGTAGACAGGGCAATCAGCCCCAGCATTTT
d_call: TRBD1; cdr3_length: 16; clone_size: NA; j_call: TRBJ1-6; v_call: TRBV5-1; cdr3_aa: CASSLGGDSPNSPLHF; cdr3_nt: TGCGCCAGCAGCTTGGGCGGGGACAGCCCTAATTCACCCCTCCACTTT
d_call: TRBD1; cdr3_length: 12; clone_size: NA; j_call: TRBJ2-7; v_call: TRBV29-1; cdr3_aa: CSANRGPNEQYF; cdr3_nt: TGCAGCGCCAACAGGGGGCCTAACGAGCAGTACTTC
d_call: TRBD2; cdr3_length: 16; clone_size: few; j_call: TRBJ2-1; v_call: TRBV30; cdr3_aa: CAWSLGTSGSFDEQFF; cdr3_nt: TGTGCCTGGAGTCTCGGGACTAGCGGGAGTTTCGATGAGCAGTTCTTC
d_call: TRBD2; cdr3_length: 18; clone_size: NA; j_call: TRBJ2-6; v_call: TRBV27; cdr3_aa: CASSRYWEGSSGANVLTF; cdr3_nt: TGTGCCAGCAGCAGATATTGGGAGGGAAGCTCTGGGGCCAACGTCCTGACTTTC
d_call: TRBD1; cdr3_length: 15; clone_size: NA; j_call: TRBJ2-5; v_call: TRBV18; cdr3_aa: CASSPTGAARETQYF; cdr3_nt: TGTGCCAGCTCACCGACAGGGGCCGCTCGAGAGACCCAGTACTTC
d_call: TRBD2; cdr3_length: 14; clone_size: few; j_call: TRBJ2-7; v_call: TRBV7-2; cdr3_aa: CASSSSAGFYEQYF; cdr3_nt: TGTGCCAGCAGCTCCTCAGCGGGATTCTACGAGCAGTACTTC
d_call: NA; cdr3_length: 15; clone_size: NA; j_call: TRBJ1-4; v_call: TRBV11-2; cdr3_aa: CASSSMGSTNEKLFF; cdr3_nt: TGTGCCAGCAGCTCCATGGGATCCACTAATGAAAAACTGTTTTTT
d_call: TRBD1; cdr3_length: 15; clone_size: NA; j_call: TRBJ1-6; v_call: TRBV7-2; cdr3_aa: CASSSPGQYNSPLHF; cdr3_nt: TGTGCCAGCAGCTCGCCGGGACAGTATAATTCACCCCTCCACTTT
d_call: NA; cdr3_length: 14; clone_size: NA; j_call: TRBJ1-2; v_call: TRBV12-3/TRBV12-4; cdr3_aa: CASSPSRANYGYTF; cdr3_nt: TGTGCCAGCAGTCCTTCCAGAGCTAACTATGGCTACACCTTC
d_call: TRBD2; cdr3_length: 13; clone_size: NA; j_call: TRBJ2-7; v_call: TRBV14; cdr3_aa: CASSHGRAYEQYF; cdr3_nt: TGTGCCAGCAGCCACGGGAGGGCCTACGAGCAGTACTTC
d_call: TRBD1; cdr3_length: 15; clone_size: NA; j_call: TRBJ2-4; v_call: TRBV27; cdr3_aa: CASSLSPTGQNIQYF; cdr3_nt: TGTGCCAGCAGTTTAAGCCCGACAGGGCAAAACATTCAGTACTTC
d_call: TRBD2; cdr3_length: 16; clone_size: NA; j_call: TRBJ2-1; v_call: TRBV7-2; cdr3_aa: CASSLERLAGGNEQFF; cdr3_nt: TGTGCCAGCAGCTTAGAGCGCCTAGCGGGAGGCAATGAGCAGTTCTTC
d_call: NA; cdr3_length: 13; clone_size: NA; j_call: TRBJ1-1; v_call: TRBV20-1; cdr3_aa: CSAREKLRLVDFF; cdr3_nt: TGCAGTGCTAGAGAAAAGCTGCGGCTGGTGGATTTCTTT